These T cell receptor beta chains were read from a single sample in a study of OX40 agonist ivuxolimab in advanced cancers. The repertoire was sequenced with immunoSEQ multiplex PCR; TCRdb's copy has only in-frame clones and lacks some. Among more than 55,000 clones, about 85% were seen once, and the ten largest hold approximately 4%. Source: CD4+ or CD8+ T cells sorted from blood, taken in a trial of the OX40 agonist ivuxolimab. These TCRs come from an adult with an advanced solid tumor such as melanoma, head and neck, liver or kidney cancer. Both conserved end residues are part of each CDR3. The D gene is left open where the match is weak. Size is stated for part of the rows, as once, few or many counts, or as a class when the clone is expanded.

>TRBV7-9|TRBJ1-6|-|-
CASSLTNSPLHF
TGTGCCAGCAGCTTAACGAATTCACCCCTCCACTTT
>TRBV11-3|TRBJ2-2|-|-
CASSSDAELFF
TGTGCCAGCAGCTCCGACGCGGAGCTGTTTTTT
>TRBV6-1|TRBJ2-4|TRBD1|-
CASSGTGVGKNIQYF
TGTGCCAGCAGTGGGACAGGGGTGGGCAAAAACATTCAGTACTTC
>TRBV4-1|TRBJ2-1|TRBD1|-
CASSQEGDRRYNEQFF
TGCGCCAGCAGCCAAGAAGGGGACAGAAGGTACAATGAGCAGTTCTTC
>TRBV9|TRBJ2-5|TRBD1|-
CASSVEQGARETQYF
TGTGCCAGCAGCGTAGAACAGGGGGCCCGAGAGACCCAGTACTTC
>TRBV11-2|TRBJ1-4|TRBD1|-
CASSLGQGADEKLFF
TGTGCCAGCAGCTTGGGACAGGGGGCGGATGAAAAACTGTTTTTT
>TRBV6-5|TRBJ1-1|-|few
CASSYYTVTEAFF
TGTGCCAGCAGTTATTACACGGTTACTGAAGCTTTCTTT
>TRBV14|TRBJ1-1|-|-
CASSPQAGTEAFF
TGTGCCAGCAGCCCGCAGGCGGGCACTGAAGCTTTCTTT
>TRBV13|TRBJ2-2|-|-
CASSLGLAGMAGELFF
TGTGCCAGCAGCTTAGGCCTCGCAGGGATGGCCGGGGAGCTGTTTTTT
>TRBV5-1|TRBJ2-6|-|-
CASSLEGAGANVLTF
TGCGCCAGCAGCTTGGAAGGGGCTGGGGCCAACGTCCTGACTTTC
>TRBV12-1|TRBJ1-6|-|-
CASSLDRGNSPLHF
TGTGCCAGCAGCTTGGACAGGGGGAATTCACCCCTCCACTTT
>TRBV7-7|TRBJ2-5|TRBD1|-
CASSLAAGTVQETQYF
TGTGCCAGCAGCTTAGCGGCCGGGACAGTCCAAGAGACCCAGTACTTC
>TRBV6-5|TRBJ2-5|TRBD2|-
CASSYSYSGGQETQYF
TGTGCCAGCAGTTACTCATATAGCGGGGGGCAAGAGACCCAGTACTTC
>TRBV7-3|TRBJ1-5|-|-
CASRNQGGNQPQHF
TGTGCCAGCAGGAACCAGGGTGGCAATCAGCCCCAGCATTTT
>TRBV5-1|TRBJ1-5|TRBD1|-
CASSAGQGGGQPQHF
TGCGCCAGCAGCGCGGGACAGGGAGGAGGGCAGCCCCAGCATTTT
>TRBV30|TRBJ1-4|-|-
CAWSIGGQREKLFF
TGTGCCTGGAGTATCGGGGGCCAACGGGAAAAACTGTTTTTT
>TRBV10-3|TRBJ1-5|TRBD1|-
CAISPGTGINSNQPQHF
TGTGCCATCAGTCCCGGGACAGGGATCAATAGCAATCAGCCCCAGCATTTT
>TRBV5-4|TRBJ2-7|TRBD1|once
CASSPRQGPSYEQYF
TGTGCCAGCAGCCCACGACAGGGTCCCTCCTACGAGCAGTACTTC
>TRBV6-1|TRBJ1-1|-|-
CASSHDGRPEAFF
TGTGCCAGCAGTCACGACGGACGTCCTGAAGCTTTCTTT
>TRBV19|TRBJ1-1|-|-
CASKSNPGGRNTEAFF
TGTGCCAGTAAGTCTAATCCGGGAGGCCGGAACACTGAAGCTTTCTTT
>TRBV7-3|TRBJ2-5|-|-
CASSPDRIETQYF
TGTGCCAGCAGCCCCGACAGAATAGAGACCCAGTACTTC
>TRBV5-1|TRBJ1-1|TRBD1|-
CASSRRTGTVNTEAFF
TGCGCCAGCAGCCGACGAACCGGGACAGTGAACACTGAAGCTTTCTTT
>TRBV5-4|TRBJ2-7|TRBD2|-
CASSWGGTTSYEQYF
TGTGCCAGCAGCTGGGGCGGGACTACCTCCTACGAGCAGTACTTC
>TRBV6-6|TRBJ2-3|-|-
CASRVATRTDTQYF
TGTGCCAGCAGAGTAGCGACACGCACAGATACGCAGTATTTT
>TRBV2|TRBJ2-7|TRBD1|-
CASRKTGTGFYEQYF
TGTGCCAGCAGGAAGACCGGGACAGGATTCTACGAGCAGTACTTC
>TRBV9|TRBJ1-5|-|-
CASSVGDGNSNQPQHF
TGTGCCAGCAGCGTAGGCGATGGGAATAGCAATCAGCCCCAGCATTTT
>TRBV19|TRBJ2-2|TRBD1|once
CASSSRGQGGSGELFF
TGTGCCAGTAGTTCAAGAGGACAGGGTGGTTCCGGGGAGCTGTTTTTT
>TRBV6-5|TRBJ2-7|-|-
CASVQGRAGAYEQYF
TGTGCCAGCGTCCAGGGCAGGGCAGGGGCCTACGAGCAGTACTTC
>TRBV5-1|TRBJ1-2|-|-
CASRQRSSPEYGYTF
TGCGCCAGCAGACAACGCAGTTCCCCGGAGTATGGCTACACCTTC
>TRBV4-1|TRBJ1-1|TRBD1|-
CASSQERQGRAFF
TGCGCCAGCAGCCAAGAAAGACAGGGACGGGCTTTCTTT
>TRBV5-1|TRBJ2-2|-|-
CASSLGGTDTGELFF
TGCGCCAGCAGCTTGGGCGGGACAGACACCGGGGAGCTGTTTTTT
>TRBV5-1|TRBJ1-6|-|few
CASSYTDSPLHF
TGCGCCAGCAGCTACACCGATTCACCCCTCCACTTT
>TRBV6-1|TRBJ2-5|TRBD2|once
CASRGGETQYF
TGTGCCAGCAGGGGGGGGGAGACCCAGTACTTC
>TRBV18|TRBJ1-1|TRBD1|-
CASSPILGQGGTEAFF
TGTGCCAGCTCACCGATTTTGGGACAGGGGGGCACTGAAGCTTTCTTT
>TRBV7-3|TRBJ2-2|TRBD2|-
CASSGSRIPGLAISGELFF
TGTGCCAGCAGCGGGAGCAGGATCCCGGGACTAGCGATTTCCGGGGAGCTGTTTTTT
>TRBV11-2|TRBJ2-7|TRBD1|-
CASSWGQAGYEQYF
TGTGCCAGCAGCTGGGGACAGGCCGGCTACGAGCAGTACTTC
>TRBV7-8|TRBJ1-2|-|-
CASSSSTIEGGYTF
TGTGCCAGCAGCTCTTCAACAATTGAGGGGGGCTACACCTTC
>TRBV5-1|TRBJ1-4|-|-
CASSLAEKTEKLFF
TGCGCCAGCAGCTTGGCCGAAAAGACTGAAAAACTGTTTTTT
>TRBV29-1|TRBJ2-1|-|-
CSVGDGALEEQFF
TGCAGCGTTGGGGACGGAGCCCTGGAGGAGCAGTTCTTC
>TRBV5-8|TRBJ2-7|TRBD1|-
CASSRDRGSYEQYF
TGTGCCAGCAGCCGAGACAGGGGTTCCTACGAGCAGTACTTC
>TRBV5-1|TRBJ1-1|-|-
CASSSTGSGAEAFF
TGCGCCAGCAGCTCTACAGGGAGCGGGGCTGAAGCTTTCTTT
>TRBV11-2|TRBJ2-4|TRBD1|-
CASTSLRGLDRNIQYF
TGTGCCAGCACATCTCTCAGGGGGCTGGATAGAAACATTCAGTACTTC
>TRBV6-1|TRBJ1-1|-|-
CASSLDSNTEAFF
TGTGCCAGCAGTCTGGACAGTAACACTGAAGCTTTCTTT
>TRBV4-3|TRBJ2-7|-|-
CASSQDTGFYEQYF
TGCGCCAGCAGCCAAGATACGGGATTCTACGAGCAGTACTTC
>TRBV5-4|TRBJ2-2|TRBD1|-
CASSAPGGMGNTGELFF
TGTGCCAGCAGCGCCCCAGGGGGCATGGGGAACACCGGGGAGCTGTTTTTT
>TRBV6-5|TRBJ1-2|-|-
CASSSSSTEVYGYTF
TGTGCCAGCAGCTCTTCTTCGACGGAAGTATATGGCTACACCTTC
>TRBV6-5|TRBJ2-3|-|-
CASSAVRGTDTQYF
TGTGCCAGCAGTGCCGTAAGGGGCACAGATACGCAGTATTTT
>TRBV5-5|TRBJ1-2|-|-
CASSPLVGGVYGYTF
TGTGCCAGCAGCCCCCTTGTTGGAGGGGTCTATGGCTACACCTTC
>TRBV30|TRBJ2-1|TRBD2|-
CAWSKGRTSGGHNEQFF
TGTGCCTGGAGTAAAGGAAGGACTAGCGGGGGACACAATGAGCAGTTCTTC
>TRBV9|TRBJ2-6|-|-
CASSTLGPGANVLTF
TGTGCCAGCAGCACCCTAGGTCCTGGGGCCAACGTCCTGACTTTC
>TRBV5-1|TRBJ2-3|TRBD1|few
CASSLKDRRTDTQYF
TGCGCCAGCAGCTTAAAGGACAGGCGCACAGATACGCAGTATTTT
>TRBV2|TRBJ1-2|-|few
CASSDPLLTGYTF
TGTGCCAGCAGTGATCCCTTATTAACTGGCTACACCTTC
>TRBV4-3|TRBJ1-5|-|-
CASSQVLWDQPQHF
TGCGCCAGCAGCCAAGTTTTATGGGATCAGCCCCAGCATTTT
>TRBV5-6|TRBJ2-2|-|-
CASTPKRGSTGELFF
TGTGCCAGCACCCCGAAAAGGGGCAGCACCGGGGAGCTGTTTTTT